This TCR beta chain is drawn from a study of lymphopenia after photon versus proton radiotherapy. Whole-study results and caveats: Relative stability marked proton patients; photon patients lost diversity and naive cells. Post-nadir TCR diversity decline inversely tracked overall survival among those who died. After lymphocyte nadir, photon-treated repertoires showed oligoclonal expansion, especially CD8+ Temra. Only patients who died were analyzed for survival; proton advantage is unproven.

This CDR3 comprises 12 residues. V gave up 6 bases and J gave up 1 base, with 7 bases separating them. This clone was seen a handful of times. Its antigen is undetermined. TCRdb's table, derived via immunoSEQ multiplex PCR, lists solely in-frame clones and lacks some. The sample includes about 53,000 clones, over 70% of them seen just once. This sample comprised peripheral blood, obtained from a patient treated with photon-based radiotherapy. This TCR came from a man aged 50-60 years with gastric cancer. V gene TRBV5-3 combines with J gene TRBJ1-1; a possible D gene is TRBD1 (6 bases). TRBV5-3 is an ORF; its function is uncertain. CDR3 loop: CARTRGNTEAFF. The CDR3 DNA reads TGTGCCAGAACCAGGGGGAACACTGAAGCTTTCTTT.